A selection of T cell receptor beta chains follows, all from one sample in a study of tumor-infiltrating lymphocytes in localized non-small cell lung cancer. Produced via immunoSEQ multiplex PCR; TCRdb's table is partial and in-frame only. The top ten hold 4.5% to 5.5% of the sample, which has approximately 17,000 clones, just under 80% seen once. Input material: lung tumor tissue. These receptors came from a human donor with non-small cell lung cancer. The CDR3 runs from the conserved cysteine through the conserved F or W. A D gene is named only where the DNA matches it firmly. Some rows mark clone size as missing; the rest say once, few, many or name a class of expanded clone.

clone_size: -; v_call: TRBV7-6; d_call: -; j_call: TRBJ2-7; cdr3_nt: TGTGCCAGCAGCTTATCGGGGGCGTGGATGGTCGAGCAGTACTTC; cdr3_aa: CASSLSGAWMVEQYF
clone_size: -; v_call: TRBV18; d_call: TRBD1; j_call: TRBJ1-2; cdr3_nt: TGTGCCAGCTCTCGGGACAGAAACTATGGCTACACCTTC; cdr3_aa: CASSRDRNYGYTF
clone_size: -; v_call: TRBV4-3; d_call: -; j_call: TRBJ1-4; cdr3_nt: TGCGCCAGCAGCTTAAACAGGGCTGTAGTAAAACTGTTTTTT; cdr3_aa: CASSLNRAVVKLFF
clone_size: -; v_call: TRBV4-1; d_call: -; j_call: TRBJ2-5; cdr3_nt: TGCGCCAGCAGCCAAGACTGGATCGGGCTCCAAGAGACCCAGTACTTC; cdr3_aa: CASSQDWIGLQETQYF
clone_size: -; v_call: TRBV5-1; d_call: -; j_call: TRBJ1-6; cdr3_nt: TGCGCCAGCAGCTTATCCGGGTATAATTCACCCCTCCACTTT; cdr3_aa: CASSLSGYNSPLHF
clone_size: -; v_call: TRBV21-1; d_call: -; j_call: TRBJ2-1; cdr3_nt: TGTGCCAGCAGCGCGCGGGACAGAAGTGCCAATGAGCAGTTCTTC; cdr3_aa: CASSARDRSANEQFF
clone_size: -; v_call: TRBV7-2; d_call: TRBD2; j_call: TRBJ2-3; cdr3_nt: TGTGCCAGCAGCTTAGCCCCCCGGGGGGTTAGCACAGATACGCAGTATTTT; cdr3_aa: CASSLAPRGVSTDTQYF
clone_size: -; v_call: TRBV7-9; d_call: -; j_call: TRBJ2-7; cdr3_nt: TGTGCCAGCAGCTTCCAGAGGGCATCGTACGAGCAGTACTTC; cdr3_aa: CASSFQRASYEQYF
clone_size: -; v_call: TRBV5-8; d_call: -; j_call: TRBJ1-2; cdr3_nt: TGTGCCAGCAGCTTGATCCGGGTTGGCTACACCTTC; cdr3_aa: CASSLIRVGYTF
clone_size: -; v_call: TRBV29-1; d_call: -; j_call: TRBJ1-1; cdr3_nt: TGCAGCGCACTCAGTTATCCGAACACTGAAGCTTTCTTT; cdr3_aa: CSALSYPNTEAFF
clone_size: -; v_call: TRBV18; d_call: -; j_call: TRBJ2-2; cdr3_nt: TGTGCCAGCTCACCTCGTTTGGGTACGAACACCGGGGAGCTGTTTTTT; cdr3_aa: CASSPRLGTNTGELFF
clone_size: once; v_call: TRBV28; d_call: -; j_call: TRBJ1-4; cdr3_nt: TGTGCCAGCACCTTCCAGGGGCCCACTGAAAAACTGTTTTTT; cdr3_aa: CASTFQGPTEKLFF
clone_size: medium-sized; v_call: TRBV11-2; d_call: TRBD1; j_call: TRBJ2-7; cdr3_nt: TGTGCCAGCAGCCCCAGACGACAGGGTAACACCTACGAGCAGTACTTC; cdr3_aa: CASSPRRQGNTYEQYF
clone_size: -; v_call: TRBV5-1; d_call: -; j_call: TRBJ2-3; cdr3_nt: TGCGCCAGCAGCTTTAACCCCCAAAGCACAGATACGCAGTATTTT; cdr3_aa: CASSFNPQSTDTQYF
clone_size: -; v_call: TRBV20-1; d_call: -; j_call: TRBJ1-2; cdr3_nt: TGCAGTGCCCCCGGATTGAGGGGCTACACCTTC; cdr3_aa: CSAPGLRGYTF
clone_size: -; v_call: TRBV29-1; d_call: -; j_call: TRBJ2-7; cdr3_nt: TGCAGCGTGGAGATTAGTCCCTACGAGCAGTACTTC; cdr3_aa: CSVEISPYEQYF
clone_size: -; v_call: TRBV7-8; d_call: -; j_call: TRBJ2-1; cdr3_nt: TGTGCCAGCAGTCACGGGTCTAGCTATGAGCAGTTCTTC; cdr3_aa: CASSHGSSYEQFF
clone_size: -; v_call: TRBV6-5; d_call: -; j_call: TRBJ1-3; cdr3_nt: TGTGCCAGCGGGCGGCGCTCTGGAAACACCATATATTTT; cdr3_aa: CASGRRSGNTIYF
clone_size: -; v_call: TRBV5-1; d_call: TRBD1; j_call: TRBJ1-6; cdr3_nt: TGCGCCAGCAGCTTTACAGGGGATAGGTATAATTCACCCCTCCACTTT; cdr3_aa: CASSFTGDRYNSPLHF
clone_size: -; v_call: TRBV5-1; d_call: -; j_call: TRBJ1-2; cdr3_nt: TGCGCCAGCAGCCCGTCTAGCAACTATGGCTACACCTTC; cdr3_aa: CASSPSSNYGYTF
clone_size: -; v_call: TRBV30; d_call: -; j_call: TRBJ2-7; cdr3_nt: TGTGCCTGGAGTTGGGGACCGAACAACGAGCAGTACTTC; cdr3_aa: CAWSWGPNNEQYF
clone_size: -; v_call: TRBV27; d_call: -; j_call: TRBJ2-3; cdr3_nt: TGTGCCAGCAGAAGCGGTCTAGATGGCACAGATACGCAGTATTTT; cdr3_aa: CASRSGLDGTDTQYF
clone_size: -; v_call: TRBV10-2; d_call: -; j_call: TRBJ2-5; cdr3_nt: TGCGCCAGCAGCCTACAGGGAAGGGAGACCCAGTACTTC; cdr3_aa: CASSLQGRETQYF
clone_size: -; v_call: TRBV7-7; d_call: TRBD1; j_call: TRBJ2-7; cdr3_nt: TGTGCCAGCAGCCTCGGGACAGGGACCTACGAGCAGTACTTC; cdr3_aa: CASSLGTGTYEQYF
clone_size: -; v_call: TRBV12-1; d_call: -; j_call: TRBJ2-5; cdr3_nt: TGTGCCAGCAGATTTGCGGTGGGACAGGGGCTGGAGACCCAGTACTTC; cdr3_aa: CASRFAVGQGLETQYF